Following are 2 T cell receptor beta chains from one sample sequenced in a study of CD8+ T cells in alopecia areata. RNA was isolated and reverse transcribed to cDNA, the sequencing template. Clones were read by immunoSEQ multiplex PCR, and TCRdb kept only the in-frame ones, dropping some. The sample lists around 160,000 clones, about 60% occurring once. The treatment was: oral pan-JAK inhibitor, 5-10 mg twice daily. The source material was CD4+ T cells sorted from blood, sampled at week 24, from a patient treated with tofacitinib. The receptors stem from a human donor with alopecia areata.

The chain links TRBV29-1 to TRBJ1-2; D is perhaps TRBD1 (5 bases). The germline V gene encodes CDR1 SQVTM and CDR2 ANQGSEA. Trimming left V 5 bases short and J 4 bases short, with 14 bases between. The CDR3 covers 13 residues. CDR3 sequence (DNA): TGCAGCGTTAGCCAGGGTACCGGCTATGGCTACACCTTC. Its translation is CSVSQGTGYGYTF. Based on the CDR3 plus reference TRBV29-1 and TRBJ1-2, the full variable domain is SAVISQKPSRDICQRGTSLTIQCQVDSQVTMMFWYRQQPGQSLTLIATANQGSEATYESGFVIDKFPISRPNLTFSTLTVSNMSPEDSSIYLCSVSQGTGYGYTFGSGTRLTVV.

The chain carries TRBV7-9 and TRBJ2-5; the D call may be TRBD1 or TRBD2 (5 bases each). This CDR3 has 13 residues. V lost 5 bases, J lost 12 bases, and 19 bases lay in between. Looked up from germline, CDR1 is SEHNR and CDR2 is FQNEAQ (reference sequence). Here the CDR3 reads CASSMGPTSWEYF. In DNA, the CDR3 is TGTGCCAGCAGCATGGGACCGACATCCTGGGAGTACTTC.